This T cell receptor beta chain stems from a study of neurological immune-mediated disorders. The CDR3 sequence is 16 residues long. Trimming took off 1 base at V and 0 bases at J, with 11 bases between the two ends. Germline V lookup: CDR1 SGHRS, CDR2 YFSETQ. TCRdb analysed the 5' RACE reads with MiXCR anew, one entry per CDR3 protein. The sample holds about 55,000 distinct CDR3 sequences, around 3.6% seen once. Whole-study results and caveats: There was no clinical or MRI feature that showed an association with the multiple sclerosis repertoire cluster.

There are many counts of this clonotype. Its antigen is as yet unknown. The genes are TRBV5-1 and TRBJ2-1; D gene uncertain. Sequencing was carried out using PBMCs. The receptor was derived from a man younger than 45 with multiple sclerosis. The CDR3 loop is CASSLTDSRSYNEQFF. CDR3 DNA sequence: TGCGCCAGCAGCTTGACCGACTCCCGCTCCTACAATGAGCAGTTCTTC.